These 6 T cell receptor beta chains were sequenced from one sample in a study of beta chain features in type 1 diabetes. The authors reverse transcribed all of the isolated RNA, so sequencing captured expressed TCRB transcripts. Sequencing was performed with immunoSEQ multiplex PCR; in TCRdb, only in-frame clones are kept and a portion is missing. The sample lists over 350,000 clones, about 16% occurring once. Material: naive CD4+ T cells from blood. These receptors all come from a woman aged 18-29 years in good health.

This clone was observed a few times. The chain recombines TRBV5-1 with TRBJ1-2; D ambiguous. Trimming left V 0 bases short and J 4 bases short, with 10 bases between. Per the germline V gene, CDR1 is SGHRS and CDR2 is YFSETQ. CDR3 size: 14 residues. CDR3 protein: CASSLEAVSYGYTF. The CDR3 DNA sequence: TGCGCCAGCAGCTTGGAAGCGGTTAGCTATGGCTACACCTTC. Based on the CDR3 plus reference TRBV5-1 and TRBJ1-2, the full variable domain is KAGVTQTPRYLIKTRGQQVTLSCSPISGHRSVSWYQQTPGQGLQFLFEYFSETQRNKGNFPGRFSGRQFSNSRSEMNVSTLELGDSALYLCASSLEAVSYGYTFGSGTRLTVV.

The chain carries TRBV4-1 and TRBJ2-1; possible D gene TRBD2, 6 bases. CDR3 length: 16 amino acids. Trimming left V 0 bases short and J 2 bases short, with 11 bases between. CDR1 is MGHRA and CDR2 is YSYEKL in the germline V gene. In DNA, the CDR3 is TGCGCCAGCAGCCAAGAGGGAGGAACAACCTACAATGAGCAGTTCTTC. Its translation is CASSQEGGTTYNEQFF.

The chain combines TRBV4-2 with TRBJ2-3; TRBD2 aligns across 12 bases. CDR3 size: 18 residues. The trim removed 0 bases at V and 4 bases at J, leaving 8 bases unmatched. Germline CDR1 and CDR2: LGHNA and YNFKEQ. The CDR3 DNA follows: TGTGCCAGCAGCCAAGATGTTTGGACTAGCGGGACGCCAGATACGCAGTATTTT. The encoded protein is CASSQDVWTSGTPDTQYF.

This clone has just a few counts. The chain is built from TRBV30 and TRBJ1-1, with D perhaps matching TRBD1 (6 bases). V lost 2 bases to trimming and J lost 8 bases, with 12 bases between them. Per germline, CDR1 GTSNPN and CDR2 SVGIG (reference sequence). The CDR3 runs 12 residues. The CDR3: CAWSKGGSEAFF. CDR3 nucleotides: TGTGCCTGGAGTAAAGGGGGAAGCGAAGCTTTCTTT.

CDR3 nucleotide sequence: TGTGCCAGCATTCAACAGGGGGTTACCTACGAGCAGTACTTC. This translates into CASIQQGVTYEQYF. The chain links TRBV2 to TRBJ2-7; TRBD1 agrees at 8 bases. This CDR3 is 14 amino acids long. The germline V gene encodes CDR1 SNHLY and CDR2 FYNNEI. Trimming at V came to 7 bases and at J to 2 bases, leaving 7 bases not matched to a gene.

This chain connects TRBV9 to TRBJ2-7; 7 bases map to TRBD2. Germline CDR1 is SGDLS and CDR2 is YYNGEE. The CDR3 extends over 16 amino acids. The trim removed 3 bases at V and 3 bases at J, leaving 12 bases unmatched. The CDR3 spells CASSGGSGRESYEQYF. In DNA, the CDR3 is TGTGCCAGCAGCGGAGGGTCAGGGAGGGAGAGCTACGAGCAGTACTTC.